Below are 8 T cell receptor beta chains sequenced from a single sample in a study of CD8 T cells in Susac syndrome (dated by TCRdb to about 2019). Libraries were built with the immunoSEQ multiplex PCR assay. RNA was extracted with the RNeasy kit and about 0.5 to 1 ug was reverse transcribed using random hexamers. TCRdb redid the processing of the public reads, applying fastp at Q25 and MiXCR, and retained in-frame beta chains. Identical CDR3 protein sequences are pooled into one entry, listed with their most common genes and DNA. The sample yields 210,000 or so distinct CDR3 sequences; around nine tenths were counted once. The ten largest clones take up about 0.12% of the sample. The sample comprised CD8+ T cells from PBMCs. The receptors were gathered from a human donor with multiple sclerosis.

CDR3 sequence: CASSPAGTRSYNEQFF. The CDR3 DNA sequence: TGTGCCAGTAGCCCAGCCGGGACTAGAAGCTACAATGAGCAGTTCTTC. The chain recombines TRBV19 with TRBJ2-1; 8 bases line up with TRBD2. CDR1 LNHDA and CDR2 SQIVND come from the germline V gene (reference sequence). V was clipped by 6 bases and J by 3 bases; unmatched bases: 10. The length of the CDR3 is 16 residues. Filled out from reference TRBV19 and TRBJ2-1, the complete variable domain reads DGGITQSPKYLFRKEGQNVTLSCEQNLNHDAMYWYRQDPGQGLRLIYYSQIVNDFQKGDIAEGYSVSREKKESFPLTVTSAQKNPTAFYLCASSPAGTRSYNEQFFGPGTRLTVL.

V gene TRBV29-1 combines with J gene TRBJ2-3; 7 nucleotides match TRBD1. CDR1 SQVTM and CDR2 ANQGSEA come from the germline V gene. The CDR3 has 12 amino acids. With V trimmed by 7 bases and J by 2 bases, 3 bases remained unmatched. CDR3 sequence (DNA): TGCAGCGGTGGGACAGACACAGATACGCAGTATTTT. This codes for CSGGTDTDTQYF.

This clonotype was seen once. This chain connects TRBV30 to TRBJ2-7, with D possibly matching TRBD2 (5 bases). The CDR3 extends over 14 amino acids. Per germline, CDR1 GTSNPN and CDR2 SVGIG (reference sequence). The V end was cut by 1 base, the J end by 6 bases, with 16 bases between. The CDR3 region is CAWSGLRTDSEQYF. CDR3 in DNA: TGTGCCTGGAGTGGACTCCGGACTGACTCCGAGCAGTACTTC.

This chain uses TRBV20-1 with TRBJ2-1; 7 bases fit TRBD1. Germline V lookup: CDR1 DFQATT, CDR2 SNEGSKA (reference sequence). V trimming: 5 bases; J trimming: 0 bases; junction bases outside the gene matches: 7. This CDR3 comprises 15 residues. The CDR3 sequence is CSAGTGALSYNEQFF. The CDR3 DNA reads as TGCAGTGCTGGTACAGGGGCCCTCTCCTACAATGAGCAGTTCTTC.

The chain links TRBV7-9 to TRBJ2-5, with D perhaps assigned TRBD1 or TRBD2 (7 bases each). The CDR3 is made up of 17 amino acids. CDR1 is SEHNR, CDR2 FQNEAQ, per germline (reference sequence). Trimming pared 5 bases from V and 2 bases from J, leaving 21 bases between. The DNA of the CDR3 is TGTGCCAGCAGCGCAGACCTCGGGGAGGGGGCGCAAGAGACCCAGTACTTC. This sequence encodes CASSADLGEGAQETQYF.

The chain joins TRBV6-2 or TRBV6-3 to TRBJ2-6; TRBD1 might be the D (5 bases). V lost 2 bases to trimming and J lost 0 bases, with 5 bases between them. Germline V CDR1 and CDR2: MNHEY, SVGEGT. The CDR3 runs 15 residues. The CDR3 region is CASSYDSSGANVLTF. DNA for the CDR3: TGTGCCAGCAGTTACGACAGCTCTGGGGCCAACGTCCTGACTTTC.

The chain employs TRBV27 and TRBJ2-5; 8 nucleotides line up with TRBD1. V dropped 6 bases and J dropped 5; count of bases not matched to a gene: 11. The CDR3 is 15 amino acids. In germline, CDR1 is MNHEY, CDR2 SMNVEV (reference sequence). Here the CDR3 reads CASSVGAGGLETQYF. In DNA form, the CDR3 reads TGTGCCAGCAGCGTGGGGGCAGGGGGCCTTGAGACCCAGTACTTC.

The chain recombines TRBV7-8 with TRBJ2-3, with D perhaps matching TRBD1 or TRBD2 (5 bases each). V lost 3 bases and J lost 3, with 10 bases in between. Germline V gene data show CDR1 as SGHVS and CDR2 as FQNEAQ. CDR3 length: 14 amino acids. CDR3 region: CASSFGAGTDTQYF. The CDR3 DNA is TGTGCCAGCAGCTTCGGGGCCGGGACAGATACGCAGTATTTT.